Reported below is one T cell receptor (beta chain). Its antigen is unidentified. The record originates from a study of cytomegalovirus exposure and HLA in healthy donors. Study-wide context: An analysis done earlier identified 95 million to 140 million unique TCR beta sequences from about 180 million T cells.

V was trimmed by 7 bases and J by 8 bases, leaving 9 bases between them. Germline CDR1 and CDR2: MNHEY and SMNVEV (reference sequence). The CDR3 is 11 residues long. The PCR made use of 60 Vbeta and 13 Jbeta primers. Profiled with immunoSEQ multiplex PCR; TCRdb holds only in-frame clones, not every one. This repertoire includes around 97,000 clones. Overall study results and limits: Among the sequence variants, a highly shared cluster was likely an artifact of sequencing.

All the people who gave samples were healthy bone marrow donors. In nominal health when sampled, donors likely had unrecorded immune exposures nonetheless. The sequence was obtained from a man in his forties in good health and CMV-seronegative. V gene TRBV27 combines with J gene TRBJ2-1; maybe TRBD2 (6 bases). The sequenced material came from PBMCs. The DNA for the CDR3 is TGTGCCAGCATTTGGAGGGATGAGCAGTTCTTC. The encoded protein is CASIWRDEQFF.